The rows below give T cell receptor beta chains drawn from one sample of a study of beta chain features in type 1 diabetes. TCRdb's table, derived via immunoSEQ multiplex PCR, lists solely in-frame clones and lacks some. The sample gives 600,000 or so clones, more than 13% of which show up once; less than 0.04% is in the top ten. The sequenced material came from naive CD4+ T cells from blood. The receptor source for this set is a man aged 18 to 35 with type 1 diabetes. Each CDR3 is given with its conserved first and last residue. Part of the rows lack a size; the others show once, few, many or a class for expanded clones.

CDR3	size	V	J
CSVGGTAKNYEQYF	few	TRBV29-1	.
CASCDRAGYNSPLHF	.	TRBV2	TRBJ1-6
CAWSVAAGNTIYF	few	TRBV30	TRBJ1-3
CASSFGRLGDTQYF	few	TRBV5-6	TRBJ2-3
CASRSGAISGNTIYF	.	TRBV7-2	TRBJ1-3
CASSPAGPSSYEQYF	few	TRBV18	TRBJ2-7
CASSGRQEKLFF	.	TRBV18	TRBJ1-4
CASSGTYEQYF	few	TRBV28	TRBJ2-7
CASSGRSGNSYNEQFF	.	TRBV7-2	TRBJ2-1
CASSPLAGVGETQYF	few	TRBV2	TRBJ2-5
CASSPITGVGNTEAFF	few	TRBV18	TRBJ1-1
CASSYSSRPSSYEQYF	.	TRBV6-5	TRBJ2-7
CASSIGSGGPPTGHF	.	TRBV19	TRBJ1-5
CAWGASSYEQYF	.	TRBV30	.
CASSYTTGSSYNEQFF	.	TRBV5-1	TRBJ2-1
CASSPKSGQETQYF	few	TRBV5-4	TRBJ2-5
CASSFRSGNTEAFF	.	TRBV5-1	TRBJ1-1
CASSASTAYEQYF	few	TRBV25-1	TRBJ2-7
CAISSYNEQFF	few	TRBV10-3	TRBJ2-1
CASSTAPPSTPLGETQYF	once	TRBV7-2	TRBJ2-5
CASSWNGVEQFF	.	TRBV11-3	TRBJ2-1
CATSEREGRRQFF	few	TRBV15	TRBJ2-1
CAISSGTNGSPLHF	few	TRBV10-3	TRBJ1-6
CASTPGLEGQFF	.	TRBV2	TRBJ2-1
CASTKGAQPQHF	few	TRBV19	TRBJ1-5
CAWSVSYTGELFF	few	TRBV30	TRBJ2-2
CASRPGSGANVLTF	few	TRBV7-3	TRBJ2-6
CASSLSYYEQYF	few	TRBV7-2	TRBJ2-7
CAWTRREVGGNTIYF	.	TRBV30	TRBJ1-3
CASLTDEAYEQYF	.	TRBV6-1	TRBJ2-7
CASSIPGNYYEQYF	.	TRBV5-6	TRBJ2-7
CASSLGGLPGF	.	TRBV7-9	TRBJ2-7
CASSSSAGDSYNEQFF	few	TRBV5-6	TRBJ2-1
CASSRGLADYEQYF	.	TRBV19	TRBJ2-7
CASRGHRGTYEQYF	.	TRBV27	TRBJ2-7
CASSLPGQGARGYTF	.	TRBV4-1	TRBJ1-2
CAGSWGQHTDTQYF	few	TRBV2	TRBJ2-3
CASSEPGLRGETQYF	.	TRBV10-2	TRBJ2-5
CASNFLTGTTYGYTF	.	TRBV2	TRBJ1-2
CASSLASPYNEQFF	.	TRBV7-9	TRBJ2-1
CASSGGAASNQPQHF	.	TRBV7-2	TRBJ1-5
CASSRTGTGTYEQYF	.	TRBV7-6	TRBJ2-7